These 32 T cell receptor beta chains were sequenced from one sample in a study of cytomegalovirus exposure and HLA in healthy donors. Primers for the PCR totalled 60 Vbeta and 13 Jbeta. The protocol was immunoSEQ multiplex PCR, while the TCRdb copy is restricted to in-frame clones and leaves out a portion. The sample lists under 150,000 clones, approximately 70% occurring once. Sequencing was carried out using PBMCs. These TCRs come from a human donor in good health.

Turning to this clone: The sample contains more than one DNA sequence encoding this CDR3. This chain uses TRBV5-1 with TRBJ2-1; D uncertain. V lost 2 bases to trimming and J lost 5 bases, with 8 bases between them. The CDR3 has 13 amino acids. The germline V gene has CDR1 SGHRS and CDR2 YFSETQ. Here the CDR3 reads CASSFFRNNEQFF. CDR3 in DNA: TGCGCCAGCAGCTTCTTCAGGAACAATGAGCAGTTCTTC. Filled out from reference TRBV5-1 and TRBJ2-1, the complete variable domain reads KAGVTQTPRYLIKTRGQQVTLSCSPISGHRSVSWYQQTPGQGLQFLFEYFSETQRNKGNFPGRFSGRQFSNSRSEMNVSTLELGDSALYLCASSFFRNNEQFFGPGTRLTVL.

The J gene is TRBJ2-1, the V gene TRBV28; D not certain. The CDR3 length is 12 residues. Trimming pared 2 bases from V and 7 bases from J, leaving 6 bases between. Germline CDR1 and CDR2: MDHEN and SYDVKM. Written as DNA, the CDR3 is TGTGCCAGCAGTTTAACCGAGAATGAGCAGTTCTTC. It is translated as CASSLTENEQFF.

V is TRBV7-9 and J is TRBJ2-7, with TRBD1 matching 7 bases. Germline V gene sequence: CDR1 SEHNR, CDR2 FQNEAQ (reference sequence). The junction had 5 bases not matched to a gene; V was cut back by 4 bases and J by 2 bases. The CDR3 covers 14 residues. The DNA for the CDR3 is TGTGCCAGCAGCTACCGGGACAGACCCTACGAGCAGTACTTC. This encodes CASSYRDRPYEQYF.

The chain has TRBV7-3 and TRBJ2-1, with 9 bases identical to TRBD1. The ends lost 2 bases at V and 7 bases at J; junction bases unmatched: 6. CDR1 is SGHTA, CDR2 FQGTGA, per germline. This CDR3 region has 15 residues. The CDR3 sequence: CASSLLGGQGNEQFF. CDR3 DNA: TGTGCCAGCAGCTTATTGGGCGGACAGGGGAATGAGCAGTTCTTC. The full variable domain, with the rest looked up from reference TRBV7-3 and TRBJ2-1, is GAGVSQTPSNKVTEKGKYVELRCDPISGHTALYWYRQSLGQGPEFLIYFQGTGAADDSGLPNDRFFAVRPEGSVSTLKIQRTERGDSAVYLCASSLLGGQGNEQFFGPGTRLTVL.

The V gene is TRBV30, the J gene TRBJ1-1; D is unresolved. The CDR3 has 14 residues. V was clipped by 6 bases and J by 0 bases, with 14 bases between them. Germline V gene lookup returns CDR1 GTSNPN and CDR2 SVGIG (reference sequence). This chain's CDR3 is CACKITGLNTEAFF. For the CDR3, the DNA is TGTGCCTGCAAAATCACCGGTTTGAACACTGAAGCTTTCTTT.

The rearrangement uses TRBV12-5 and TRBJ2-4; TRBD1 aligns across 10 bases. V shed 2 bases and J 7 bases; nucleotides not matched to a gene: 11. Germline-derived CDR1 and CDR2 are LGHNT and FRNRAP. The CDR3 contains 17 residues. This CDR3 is CASGLLRQGAPGNIQYF. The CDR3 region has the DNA TGTGCTAGTGGTTTGTTACGACAGGGGGCCCCAGGGAACATTCAGTACTTC.

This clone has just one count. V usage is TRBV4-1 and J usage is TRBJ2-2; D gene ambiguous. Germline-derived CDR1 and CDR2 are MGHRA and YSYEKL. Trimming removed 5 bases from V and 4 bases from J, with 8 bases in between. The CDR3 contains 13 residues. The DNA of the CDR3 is TGCGCCAGCAGCGGGCAGGTCACCGGGGAGCTGTTTTTT. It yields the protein CASSGQVTGELFF.

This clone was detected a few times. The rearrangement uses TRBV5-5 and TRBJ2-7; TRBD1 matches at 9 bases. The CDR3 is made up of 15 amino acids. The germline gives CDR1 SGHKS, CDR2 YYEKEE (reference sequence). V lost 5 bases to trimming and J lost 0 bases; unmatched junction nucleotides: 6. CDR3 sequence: CASRLDRGDSYEQYF. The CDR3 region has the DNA TGTGCCAGCAGACTTGACAGGGGGGACTCCTACGAGCAGTACTTC.

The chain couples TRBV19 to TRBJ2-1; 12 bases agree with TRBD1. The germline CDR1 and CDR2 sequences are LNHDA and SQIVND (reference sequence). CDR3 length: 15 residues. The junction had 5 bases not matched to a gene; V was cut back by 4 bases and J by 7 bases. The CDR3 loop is CASSRDRGLGNEQFF. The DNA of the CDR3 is TGTGCCAGTAGTAGGGACAGGGGGCTTGGAAATGAGCAGTTCTTC.

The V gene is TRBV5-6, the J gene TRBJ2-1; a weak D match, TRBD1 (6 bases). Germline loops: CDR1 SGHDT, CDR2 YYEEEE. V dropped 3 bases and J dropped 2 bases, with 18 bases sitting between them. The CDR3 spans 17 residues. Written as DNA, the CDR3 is TGTGCCAGCAGCTCCCCCTCGCTTCGGACAGCCTACAATGAGCAGTTCTTC. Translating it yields CASSSPSLRTAYNEQFF. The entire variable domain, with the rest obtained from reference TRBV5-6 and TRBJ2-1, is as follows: DAGVTQSPTHLIKTRGQQVTLRCSPKSGHDTVSWYQQALGQGPQFIFQYYEEEERQRGNFPDRFSGHQFPNYSSELNVNALLLGDSALYLCASSSPSLRTAYNEQFFGPGTRLTVL.

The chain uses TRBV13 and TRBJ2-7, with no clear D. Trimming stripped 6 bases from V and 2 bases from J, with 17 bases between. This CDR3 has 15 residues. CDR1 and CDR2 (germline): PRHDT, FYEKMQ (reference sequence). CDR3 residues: CASSSLSNRAYEQYF. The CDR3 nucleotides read TGTGCCAGCAGTTCCCTTTCGAACAGAGCCTACGAGCAGTACTTC.

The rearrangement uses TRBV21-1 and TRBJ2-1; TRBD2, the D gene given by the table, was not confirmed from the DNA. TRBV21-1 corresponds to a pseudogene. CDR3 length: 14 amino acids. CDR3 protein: CASSKGSRYSEQFF. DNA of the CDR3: TGTGCCAGCAGCAAAGGAAGTCGCTATAGTGAGCAGTTCTTC.

This CDR3 reads CASTSGGSGTDTQYF. CDR3 nucleotides: TGTGCCAGCACTAGCGGGGGGTCAGGCACAGATACGCAGTATTTT. The J gene is TRBJ2-3, the V gene TRBV6-6, with 11 bases identical to TRBD2. Germline V gene sequence: CDR1 MNHNY, CDR2 SVGAGI (reference sequence). V was clipped by 7 bases and J by 1 base; unmatched bases: 4. CDR3 length: 15 amino acids.

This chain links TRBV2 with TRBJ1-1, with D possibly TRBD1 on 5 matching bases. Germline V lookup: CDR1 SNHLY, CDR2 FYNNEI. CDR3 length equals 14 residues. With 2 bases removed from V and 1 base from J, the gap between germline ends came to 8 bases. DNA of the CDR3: TGTGCCAGCAGTGAACAGGGAAGGAACACTGAAGCTTTCTTT. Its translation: CASSEQGRNTEAFF.

The CDR3 DNA reads TGTGCCACCTGGGACAGGGGGATGGCTAATGAAAAACTGTTTTTT. Translation gives CATWDRGMANEKLFF. The chain recombines TRBV15 with TRBJ1-4; 11 bases align to TRBD1. Per germline, CDR1 LNHNV and CDR2 YYDKDF (reference sequence). The CDR3 runs to 15 residues. V was pared by 8 bases and J by 3 bases, with 5 bases of the junction left unmatched.

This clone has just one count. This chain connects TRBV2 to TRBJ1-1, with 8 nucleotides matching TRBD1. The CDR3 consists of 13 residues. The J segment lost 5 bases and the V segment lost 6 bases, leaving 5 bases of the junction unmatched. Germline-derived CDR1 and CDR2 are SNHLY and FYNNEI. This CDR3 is CASRGQGPTEAFF. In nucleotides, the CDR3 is TGTGCCAGCAGAGGACAGGGTCCGACTGAAGCTTTCTTT.

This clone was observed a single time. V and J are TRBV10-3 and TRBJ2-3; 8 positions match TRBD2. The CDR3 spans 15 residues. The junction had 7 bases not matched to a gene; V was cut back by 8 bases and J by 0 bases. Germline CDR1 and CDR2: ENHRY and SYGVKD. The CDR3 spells CAIGFGTRSTDTQYF. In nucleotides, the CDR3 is TGTGCCATCGGGTTCGGGACTAGGAGCACAGATACGCAGTATTTT.

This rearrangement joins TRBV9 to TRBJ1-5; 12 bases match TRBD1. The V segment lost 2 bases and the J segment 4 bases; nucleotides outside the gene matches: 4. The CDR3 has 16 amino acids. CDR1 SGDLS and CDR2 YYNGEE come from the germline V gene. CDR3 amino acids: CASSVGDRGPNQPQHF. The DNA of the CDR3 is TGTGCCAGCAGCGTGGGGGACAGGGGGCCAAATCAGCCCCAGCATTTT.

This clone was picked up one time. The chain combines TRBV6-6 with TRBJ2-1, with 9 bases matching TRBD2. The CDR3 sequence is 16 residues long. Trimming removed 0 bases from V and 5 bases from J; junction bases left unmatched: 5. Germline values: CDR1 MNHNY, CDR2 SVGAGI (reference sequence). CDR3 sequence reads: CASSYSAERGDNEQFF. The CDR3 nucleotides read TGTGCCAGCAGTTACTCGGCTGAGCGGGGGGACAATGAGCAGTTCTTC.

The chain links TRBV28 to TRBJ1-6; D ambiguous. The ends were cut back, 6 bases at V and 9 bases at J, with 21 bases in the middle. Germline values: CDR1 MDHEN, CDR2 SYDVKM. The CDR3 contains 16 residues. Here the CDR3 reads CASSRRWDYSGSPLHF. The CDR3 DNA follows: TGTGCCAGCAGCCGTAGGTGGGATTACAGCGGTTCACCCCTCCACTTT.

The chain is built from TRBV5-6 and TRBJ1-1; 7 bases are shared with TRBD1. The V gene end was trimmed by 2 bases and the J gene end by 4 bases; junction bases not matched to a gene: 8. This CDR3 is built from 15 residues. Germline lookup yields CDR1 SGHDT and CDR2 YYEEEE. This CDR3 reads CASSFDRVARTEAFF. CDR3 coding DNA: TGTGCCAGCAGCTTTGACAGGGTAGCACGCACTGAAGCTTTCTTT.

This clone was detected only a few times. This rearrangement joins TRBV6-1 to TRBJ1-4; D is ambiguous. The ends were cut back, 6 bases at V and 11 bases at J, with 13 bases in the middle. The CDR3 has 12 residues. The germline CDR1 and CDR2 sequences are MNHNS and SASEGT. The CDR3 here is CASSLNLPKLFF. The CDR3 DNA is TGTGCCAGCAGCCTAAACTTACCCAAACTGTTTTTT.

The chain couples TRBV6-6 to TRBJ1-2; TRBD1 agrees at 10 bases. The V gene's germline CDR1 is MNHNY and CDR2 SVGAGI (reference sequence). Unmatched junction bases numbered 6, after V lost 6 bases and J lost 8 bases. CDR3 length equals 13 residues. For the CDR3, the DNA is TGTGCCAGCAGATCGACAGGGGGCTGGGGCTACACCTTC. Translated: CASRSTGGWGYTF.

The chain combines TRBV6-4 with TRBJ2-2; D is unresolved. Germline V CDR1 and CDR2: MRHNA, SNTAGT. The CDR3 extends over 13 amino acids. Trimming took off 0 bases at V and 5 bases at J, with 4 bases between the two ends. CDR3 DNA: TGTGCCAGCAGTGACTCGAGAACCGGGGAGCTGTTTTTT. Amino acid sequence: CASSDSRTGELFF.

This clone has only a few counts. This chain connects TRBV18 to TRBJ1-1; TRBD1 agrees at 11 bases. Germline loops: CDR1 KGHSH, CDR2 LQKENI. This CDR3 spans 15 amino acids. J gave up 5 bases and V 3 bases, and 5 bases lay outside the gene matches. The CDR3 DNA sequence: TGTGCCAGCTCACCGGACAGGGGGCGGGGGACTGAAGCTTTCTTT. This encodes CASSPDRGRGTEAFF. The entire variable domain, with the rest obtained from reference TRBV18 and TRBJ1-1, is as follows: NAGVMQNPRHLVRRRGQEARLRCSPMKGHSHVYWYRQLPEEGLKFMVYLQKENIIDESGMPKERFSAEFPKEGPSILRIQQVVRGDSAAYFCASSPDRGRGTEAFFGQGTRLTVV.

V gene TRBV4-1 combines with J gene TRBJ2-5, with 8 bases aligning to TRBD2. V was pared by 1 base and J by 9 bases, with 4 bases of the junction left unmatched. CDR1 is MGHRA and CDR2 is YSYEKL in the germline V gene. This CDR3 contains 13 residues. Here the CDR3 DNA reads TGCGCCAGCAGCCAAGTGGGACTAGGCTCCCAGTACTTC. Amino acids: CASSQVGLGSQYF.

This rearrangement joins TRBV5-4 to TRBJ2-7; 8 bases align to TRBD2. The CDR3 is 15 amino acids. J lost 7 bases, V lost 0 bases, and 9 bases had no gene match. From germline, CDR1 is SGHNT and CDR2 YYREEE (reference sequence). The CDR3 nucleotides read TGTGCCAGCAGCTTGGATCGTGCGGGGGGCTTTGAGCAGTACTTC. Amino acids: CASSLDRAGGFEQYF.

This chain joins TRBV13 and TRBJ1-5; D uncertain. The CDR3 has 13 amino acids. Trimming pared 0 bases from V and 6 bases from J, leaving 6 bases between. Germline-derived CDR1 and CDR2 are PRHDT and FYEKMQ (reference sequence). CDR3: CASSLGGGQPQHF. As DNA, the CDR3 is TGTGCCAGCAGCTTAGGGGGAGGTCAGCCCCAGCATTTT.

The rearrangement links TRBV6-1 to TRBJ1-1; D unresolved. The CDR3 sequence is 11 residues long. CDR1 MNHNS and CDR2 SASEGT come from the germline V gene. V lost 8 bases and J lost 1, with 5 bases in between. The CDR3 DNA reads TGTGCCAGCGGTAGGAACACTGAAGCTTTCTTT. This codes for CASGRNTEAFF.

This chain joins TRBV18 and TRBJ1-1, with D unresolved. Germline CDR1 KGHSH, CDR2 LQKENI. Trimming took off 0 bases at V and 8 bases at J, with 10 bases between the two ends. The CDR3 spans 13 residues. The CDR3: CASSPPSSREAFF. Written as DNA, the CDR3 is TGTGCCAGCTCACCACCGTCAAGCCGGGAAGCTTTCTTT. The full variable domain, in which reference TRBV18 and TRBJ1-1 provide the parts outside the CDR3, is NAGVMQNPRHLVRRRGQEARLRCSPMKGHSHVYWYRQLPEEGLKFMVYLQKENIIDESGMPKERFSAEFPKEGPSILRIQQVVRGDSAAYFCASSPPSSREAFFGQGTRLTVV.

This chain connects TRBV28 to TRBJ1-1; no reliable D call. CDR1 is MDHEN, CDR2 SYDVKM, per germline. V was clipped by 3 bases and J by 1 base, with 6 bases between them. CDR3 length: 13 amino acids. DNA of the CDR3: TGTGCCAGCAGTTTTGGAGCGAACACTGAAGCTTTCTTT. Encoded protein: CASSFGANTEAFF.

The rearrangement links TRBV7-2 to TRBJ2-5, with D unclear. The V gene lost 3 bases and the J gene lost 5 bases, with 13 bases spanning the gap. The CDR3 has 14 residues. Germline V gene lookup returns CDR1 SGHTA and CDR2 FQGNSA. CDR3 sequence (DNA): TGTGCCAGCAGCTTGTCCCTTATCGGGGAGACCCAGTACTTC. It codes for CASSLSLIGETQYF.